The rows below give T cell receptor beta chains drawn from one sample of a study of Graves' ophthalmopathy and Graves' hyperthyroidism. One entry per CDR3 protein results from TCRdb running MiXCR on the multiplex PCR reads. Of 650,000 to 900,000 distinct CDR3 sequences listed, roughly 40% are singletons. Sequencing was performed on peripheral blood. The receptors derive from an adult man with Graves' ophthalmopathy. Each CDR3 is given with its conserved first and last residue. A D gene is named only where the DNA matches it firmly. Clone size, where shown, is once, few, many, or a class for clones that have expanded.

J	size	V	D	CDR3	DNA
TRBJ1-5	few	TRBV24-1	-	CASSEPGSTDQPQHF	TGTGCCAGCAGTGAGCCGGGTTCCACTGATCAGCCCCAGCATTTT
TRBJ1-1	many	TRBV7-9	TRBD1	CASSLGDRVNTEAFF	TGTGCCAGCAGCTTAGGGGACAGGGTGAACACTGAAGCTTTCTTT
TRBJ1-1	-	TRBV29-1	-	CSVGVAGTEAFF	TGCAGCGTTGGAGTAGCGGGGACTGAAGCTTTCTTT
TRBJ2-5	many	TRBV24-1	-	CATSVGAGGVSQETQYF	TGTGCCACCAGCGTCGGGGCGGGCGGGGTGAGCCAAGAGACCCAGTACTTC
TRBJ2-5	few	TRBV7-9	TRBD2	CASSQPQRPGLAGLETQYF	TGCGCCAGCAGCCAACCTCAAAGACCGGGACTAGCGGGGTTGGAGACCCAGTACTTC
TRBJ2-5	few	TRBV5-1	TRBD1	CASSDRTGGETQYF	TGCGCCAGCAGCGACCGCACAGGGGGAGAGACCCAGTACTTC
TRBJ1-2	few	TRBV2	-	CASSEPHRANYGYTF	TGTGCCAGCAGCGAGCCCCACAGGGCTAACTATGGCTACACCTTC
TRBJ2-5	-	TRBV5-1	-	CASSGGAASYQETQYF	TGCGCCAGCAGCGGTGGTGCCGCTAGCTACCAAGAGACCCAGTACTTC
TRBJ2-5	-	TRBV5-4	-	CASSQVTGVVVGPQYF	TGTGCCAGCAGCCAAGTCACAGGTGTGGTAGTTGGGCCCCAGTACTTC
TRBJ2-5	-	TRBV3-1	TRBD2	CASSFGTTGGETQYF	TGTGCCAGCAGCTTTGGGACCACCGGGGGGGAGACCCAGTACTTC
TRBJ1-6	few	TRBV19	-	CASNSPAAYNSPLHF	TGTGCCAGTAACTCACCCGCCGCGTATAATTCACCCCTCCACTTT
TRBJ2-2	few	TRBV19	-	CASSNRANTGELFF	TGTGCCAGTAGTAACAGGGCGAACACCGGGGAGCTGTTTTTT
TRBJ1-2	many	TRBV10-3	TRBD1	CAISGTGEGYGYTF	TGTGCCATCAGCGGGACAGGGGAGGGCTATGGCTACACCTTC
TRBJ2-7	many	TRBV7-6	-	CASRGRGDYEQYF	TGTGCCAGCCGGGGGAGGGGGGACTACGAGCAGTACTTC
TRBJ1-2	many	TRBV10-3	-	CAISGSGELGYGYTF	TGTGCCATCAGTGGCTCCGGGGAACTGGGGTATGGCTACACCTTC
TRBJ2-3	once	TRBV20-1	TRBD2	CSATTSGSTDTQYF	TGCAGTGCTACTACTAGCGGTAGCACAGATACGCAGTATTTT
TRBJ1-2	many	TRBV5-5	-	CASSLGRAFYGYTF	TGTGCCAGCAGCTTGGGCAGGGCGTTCTATGGCTACACCTTC
TRBJ1-1	-	TRBV20-1	TRBD1	CSARFGQGAGAFF	TGCAGTGCCCGCTTCGGGCAGGGGGCAGGAGCTTTCTTT
TRBJ2-7	-	TRBV20-1	TRBD1	CSARIWGQVYEQYF	TGCAGTGCTAGGATTTGGGGACAGGTTTACGAGCAGTACTTC
TRBJ2-5	many	TRBV7-6	-	CASSLPYETQYF	TGTGCCAGCAGCTTACCTTACGAGACCCAGTACTTC
TRBJ2-5	many	TRBV11-2	-	CASSLSWNGETQYF	TGTGCCAGCAGCTTATCCTGGAACGGGGAGACCCAGTACTTC
TRBJ2-7	-	TRBV7-9	-	CASSRPGVREQYF	TGTGCCAGCAGCCGGCCTGGGGTGAGGGAGCAGTACTTC
TRBJ1-4	many	TRBV2	-	CASSEKVKLFF	TGTGCCAGCAGTGAAAAGGTGAAACTGTTTTTT
TRBJ1-2	-	TRBV5-5	TRBD1	CASSLPGTGTSSYTF	TGTGCCAGCAGCTTACCTGGGACAGGGACGTCGAGCTACACCTTC
TRBJ2-7	-	TRBV20-1	TRBD1	CSASRTGSYEQYF	TGCAGTGCTAGTAGGACAGGCTCCTACGAGCAGTACTTC
TRBJ2-5	few	TRBV18	-	CASSPSMQETQYF	TGTGCCAGCTCACCTAGCATGCAAGAGACCCAGTACTTC
TRBJ1-1	-	TRBV19	TRBD1	CASRAPGTGGVFLNTEAFF	TGTGCCAGTAGGGCCCCCGGGACAGGGGGCGTTTTCCTGAACACTGAAGCTTTCTTT
TRBJ2-1	few	TRBV10-3	-	CAISEEGDEQFF	TGTGCCATCAGTGAGGAAGGGGATGAGCAGTTCTTC
TRBJ1-1	-	TRBV29-1	-	CSVRQNTEAFF	TGCAGCGTAAGACAGAACACTGAAGCTTTCTTT
TRBJ2-2	-	TRBV9	-	CASSVDHLGFGGELFF	TGTGCCAGCAGCGTAGACCACCTTGGGTTCGGAGGGGAGCTGTTTTTT
TRBJ2-2	few	TRBV9	-	CASSHASSYDTGELFF	TGTGCCAGCAGCCACGCAAGCTCGTATGACACCGGGGAGCTGTTTTTT
TRBJ1-2	many	TRBV6-6	TRBD1	CASSPGTADYTF	TGTGCCAGCAGTCCCGGGACAGCGGACTACACCTTC
TRBJ2-5	few	TRBV7-9	-	CASSLGAGGETQYF	TGTGCCAGCAGCTTAGGGGCAGGGGGGGAGACCCAGTACTTC
TRBJ1-6	few	TRBV10-3	TRBD1	CASGSGTGNLPLHF	TGTGCCAGCGGTTCCGGGACAGGCAACCTCCCCCTCCACTTT
TRBJ2-2	few	TRBV10-3	-	CASRAFLGEAAREFF	TGTGCCAGCAGGGCTTTCTTGGGGGAGGCCGCGAGGGAGTTTTTT
TRBJ1-1	few	TRBV12-3/TRBV12-4	-	CASTPEGRAFTEAFF	TGTGCCAGCACCCCCGAGGGCAGGGCGTTTACGGAAGCTTTCTTT
TRBJ2-7	-	TRBV20-1	-	CSAGLDSRGEQYF	TGCAGTGCGGGCCTGGATAGTAGGGGGGAGCAGTACTTC
TRBJ2-6	-	TRBV10-3	-	CAISPGTTILTF	TGTGCCATCAGTCCCGGGACCACCATCCTGACTTTC
TRBJ2-6	many	TRBV11-2	-	CASSFKSPVAGANVLTF	TGTGCCAGCAGCTTCAAATCGCCGGTGGCTGGGGCCAACGTCCTGACTTTC
TRBJ2-2	-	TRBV2	TRBD1	CASSLWTGLHTGELFF	TGTGCCAGCAGCTTATGGACAGGGCTGCACACCGGGGAGCTGTTTTTT
TRBJ1-4	-	TRBV10-3	-	CASRDLTGYNEKLFF	TGTGCCAGCAGAGATCTGACAGGTTATAATGAAAAACTGTTTTTT
TRBJ2-5	few	TRBV5-6	-	CASSPEEGGWQETQYF	TGTGCCAGCAGCCCCGAGGAGGGGGGATGGCAAGAGACCCAGTACTTC